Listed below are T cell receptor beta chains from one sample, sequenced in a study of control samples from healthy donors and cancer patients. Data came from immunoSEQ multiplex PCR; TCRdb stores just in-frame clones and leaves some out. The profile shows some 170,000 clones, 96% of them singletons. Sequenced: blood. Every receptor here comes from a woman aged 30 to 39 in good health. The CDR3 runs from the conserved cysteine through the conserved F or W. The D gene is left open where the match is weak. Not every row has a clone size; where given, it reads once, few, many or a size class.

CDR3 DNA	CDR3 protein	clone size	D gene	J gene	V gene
TGTGCCAGCGGGGAGGGTCTTCGCAATCAGCCCCAGCATTTT	CASGEGLRNQPQHF	few	-	TRBJ1-5	TRBV6-5
TGTGCCAGTAGTAAAACGGGTCACTATGGCTACACCTTC	CASSKTGHYGYTF	-	-	TRBJ1-2	TRBV19
TGTGCCAGCAGCTCGACGATGGGGGGGACAGGGGTTTCACCCCTCCACTTT	CASSSTMGGTGVSPLHF	-	TRBD1	TRBJ1-6	TRBV7-8
TGTGCCAGCTTTCTAGCGGGAGGGGGGAGCTCCTACGAGCAGTACTTC	CASFLAGGGSSYEQYF	-	TRBD2	TRBJ2-7	TRBV2
TGTGCCAGCAGCTTAACTAGCGGGGTAACCTACAATGAGCAGTTCTTC	CASSLTSGVTYNEQFF	-	TRBD2	TRBJ2-1	TRBV9
TGTGCCAGCAGTCGAACGGCCAGTCCGGGAAACACCATATATTTT	CASSRTASPGNTIYF	-	-	TRBJ1-3	TRBV6-6
TGTGCCAGCAGTGAAGGTTTACAGGGATTAGGAAGTTATGAGCAGTTCTTC	CASSEGLQGLGSYEQFF	-	-	TRBJ2-1	TRBV2
TGTGCCAGCAACCTTGGAGGGGCCGACACCGGGGAGCTGTTTTTT	CASNLGGADTGELFF	-	-	TRBJ2-2	TRBV11-3
TGTGCCAGTAGTCTGGGGGCTGGAGGTGTCGGGGAGCTGTTTTTT	CASSLGAGGVGELFF	-	-	TRBJ2-2	TRBV19
TGTGCCAGCAGCCTGGATCCAGGGGCCACTGAAGCTTTCTTT	CASSLDPGATEAFF	-	-	TRBJ1-1	TRBV28
TGTGCCAGCAGCTTAACAGCGAGCTCCATCACAGATACGCAGTATTTT	CASSLTASSITDTQYF	-	-	TRBJ2-3	TRBV7-3
TGTGCCAGCAGCCTCAGGCGCTCTGGAAACACCATATATTTT	CASSLRRSGNTIYF	-	-	TRBJ1-3	TRBV7-9
TGTGCCAGCAGCTTAGCCGGGACAGGGGTCACAGATACGCAGTATTTT	CASSLAGTGVTDTQYF	-	TRBD1	TRBJ2-3	TRBV7-8
TGTGCCAGCAGTTTAACCCTGCGCCGTTCACCCCTCCACTTT	CASSLTLRRSPLHF	-	-	TRBJ1-6	TRBV27
TGTGCCAGCAGCGGCGGACAGGGTACATCTATAGGCTACACCTTC	CASSGGQGTSIGYTF	-	TRBD1	TRBJ1-2	TRBV9
TGTGCCAGCAGGGGAACGAACACCGGGGAGCTGTTTTTT	CASRGTNTGELFF	once	-	TRBJ2-2	TRBV6-5
TGTGCCAGCAGCATTACCGGGACTAGCGGGAATGAGCAGTTCTTC	CASSITGTSGNEQFF	-	TRBD2	TRBJ2-1	TRBV5-4
TGCGCCAGCAGCTGGGGACATGAGCTAGAGACCCAGTACTTC	CASSWGHELETQYF	-	-	TRBJ2-5	TRBV5-1
TGTGCCAGCAGCCCCCAGGTGCCCGGGGAAAAACTGTTTTTT	CASSPQVPGEKLFF	-	-	TRBJ1-4	TRBV5-6
TGTGCCACCAGCTCTCCGGCGGGAGAATCCTACAATGAGCAGTTCTTC	CATSSPAGESYNEQFF	-	TRBD2	TRBJ2-1	TRBV15
TGTGCCAGCAGTTTATACGGACAGGGAGTCTCTGGAAACACCATATATTTT	CASSLYGQGVSGNTIYF	-	TRBD1	TRBJ1-3	TRBV28
TGTGCCAGCAGCCAAGGGGGTAGCACAGATACGCAGTATTTT	CASSQGGSTDTQYF	-	-	TRBJ2-3	TRBV11-3
TGCGCCAGCAGCAAGCTCGGCGGGAACACTGAAGCTTTCTTT	CASSKLGGNTEAFF	-	-	TRBJ1-1	TRBV5-1
TGTGCCAGCAAAAACAGGGGGAAGAGCTCCTACGAGCAGTACTTC	CASKNRGKSSYEQYF	-	TRBD1	TRBJ2-7	TRBV28
TGTGCCATCAGTGAGATTACAGATACGCAGTATTTT	CAISEITDTQYF	-	-	TRBJ2-3	TRBV10-3
TGCGCCAGCAGCCACCAACTAGCATTGAGCACAGATACGCAGTATTTT	CASSHQLALSTDTQYF	-	-	TRBJ2-3	TRBV4-1
TGTGCCAGCAGTCCCTACTTCAACACTGAAGCTTTCTTT	CASSPYFNTEAFF	-	-	TRBJ1-1	TRBV12-3/TRBV12-4
TGTGCCACCAGCAGAGATGGTCCTCAGCCCCAGCATTTT	CATSRDGPQPQHF	once	-	TRBJ1-5	TRBV15